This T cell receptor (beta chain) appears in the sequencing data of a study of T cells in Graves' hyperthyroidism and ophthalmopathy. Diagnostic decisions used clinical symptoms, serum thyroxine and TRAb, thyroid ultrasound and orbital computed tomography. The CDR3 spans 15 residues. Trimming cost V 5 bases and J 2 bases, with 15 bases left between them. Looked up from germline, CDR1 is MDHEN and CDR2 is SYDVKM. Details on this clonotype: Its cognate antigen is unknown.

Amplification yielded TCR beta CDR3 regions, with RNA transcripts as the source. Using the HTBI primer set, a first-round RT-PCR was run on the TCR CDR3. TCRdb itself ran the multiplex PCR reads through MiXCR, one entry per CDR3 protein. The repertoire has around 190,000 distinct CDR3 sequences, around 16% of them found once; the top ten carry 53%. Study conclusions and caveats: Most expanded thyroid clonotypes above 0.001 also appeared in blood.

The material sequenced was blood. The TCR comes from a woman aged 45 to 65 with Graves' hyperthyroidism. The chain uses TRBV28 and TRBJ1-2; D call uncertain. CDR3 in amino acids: CASSRAAQLNYGYTF. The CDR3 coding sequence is TGTGCCAGCAGTCGCGCCGCACAACTGAACTATGGCTACACCTTC.